The next 30 T cell receptor beta chains were all read from a single sample in a study of blood T cell repertoires in COVID-19. Only in-frame clones appear in the TCRdb table, and some are missing; sequencing was by immunoSEQ multiplex PCR. The sample lists about 410,000 clones; about 90% were seen once. The sequenced sample was PBMCs or T cells enriched from blood (not recorded which). All receptors come from a young man who had recovered from COVID-19.

The genes are TRBV27 and TRBJ2-5; possibly TRBD2 for D (5 bases). V was pared by 2 bases and J by 7 bases, with 11 bases between. Germline CDR1 reads MNHEY; CDR2 reads SMNVEV (reference sequence). The CDR3 spans 13 residues. The CDR3 is CASSLEGTGTQYF. DNA for the CDR3: TGTGCCAGCAGTTTAGAGGGTACGGGGACCCAGTACTTC.

This chain joins TRBV29-1 and TRBJ2-1; 10 nucleotides line up with TRBD2. The germline V gene encodes CDR1 SQVTM and CDR2 ANQGSEA. Losses at the gene ends were 1 base for V and 0 bases for J; bases not matched to a gene: 9. This CDR3 has 18 residues. In DNA form, the CDR3 reads TGCAGCGTTGAAGTCCCAAGCGGGAGGGTTCCCTCCTACAATGAGCAGTTCTTC. It is translated as CSVEVPSGRVPSYNEQFF.

The V call is TRBV11-2, the J call TRBJ1-6; D is possibly TRBD1 (6 bases). V was cut by 3 bases and J by 2 bases, with 8 bases left in between. Per the germline V gene, CDR1 is SGHAT and CDR2 is FQNNGV. CDR3 length equals 15 residues. The CDR3 DNA reads TGTGCCAGCAGCTTTGGGGACACCTATAATTCACCCCTCCACTTT. Translation gives CASSFGDTYNSPLHF.

The sample holds one count of this clone. The V and J genes are TRBV18 and TRBJ2-1, with TRBD2 matching 10 bases. Trimming removed 4 bases from V and 10 bases from J; junction bases left unmatched: 10. CDR1 and CDR2 from the germline V gene are KGHSH and LQKENI. This CDR3 region has 15 residues. The chain's CDR3 is CASSLELAGLREQFF. The CDR3 DNA reads TGTGCCAGCTCACTCGAACTAGCGGGACTTCGAGAGCAGTTCTTC. The whole variable domain, filled in from reference TRBV18 and TRBJ2-1, reads NAGVMQNPRHLVRRRGQEARLRCSPMKGHSHVYWYRQLPEEGLKFMVYLQKENIIDESGMPKERFSAEFPKEGPSILRIQQVVRGDSAAYFCASSLELAGLREQFFGPGTRLTVL.

V and J are TRBV4-1 and TRBJ1-6; tentative D call: TRBD1 (5 bases). The CDR3 runs 16 residues. Trimming pared 1 base from V and 4 bases from J, leaving 11 bases between. Germline assignment: CDR1 MGHRA and CDR2 YSYEKL. The CDR3 loop is CASSQVVTAYNSPLHF. CDR3 nucleotide sequence: TGCGCCAGCAGCCAAGTAGTGACAGCATATAATTCACCCCTCCACTTT.

The rearrangement links TRBV7-2 to TRBJ2-1, with TRBD1 identical over 7 bases. The CDR3 is 17 amino acids. Germline trimming cut 3 bases from V and 4 bases from J; bases unmatched to any gene: 12. Germline CDR1 reads SGHTA; CDR2 reads FQGNSA. CDR3 amino acids: CASSFGLLRDRYNEQFF. CDR3 DNA sequence: TGTGCCAGCAGCTTTGGATTGCTACGGGACAGATACAATGAGCAGTTCTTC.

The V call is TRBV9, the J call TRBJ1-5; no definite D call. Trimming left V 4 bases short and J 0 bases short, with 11 bases between. Germline CDR1 is SGDLS and CDR2 is YYNGEE. The CDR3 totals 15 residues. The CDR3 spells CASSPQANSNQPQHF. DNA of the CDR3: TGTGCCAGCAGCCCGCAGGCTAATAGCAATCAGCCCCAGCATTTT.

This chain uses TRBV27 with TRBJ2-1, with 10 bases identical to TRBD2. V lost 8 bases, J lost 4 bases, and 5 bases stayed unmatched. Germline lookup yields CDR1 MNHEY and CDR2 SMNVEV (reference sequence). This CDR3 region has 14 residues. CDR3 amino acids: CASRPSGSYNEQFF. The CDR3 DNA sequence: TGTGCCAGCCGGCCTAGCGGGAGTTACAATGAGCAGTTCTTC.

The chain employs TRBV28 and TRBJ2-3; D is perhaps TRBD1 (5 bases). Germline V lookup: CDR1 MDHEN, CDR2 SYDVKM. The CDR3 sequence is 14 residues long. V was cut by 3 bases and J by 6 bases, with 13 bases left in between. CDR3 DNA: TGTGCCAGCAGTTTCAGGGCTTTTGTGGATACGCAGTATTTT. Its translation is CASSFRAFVDTQYF.

This chain joins TRBV28 and TRBJ1-2; D unclear. CDR1 and CDR2 (germline): MDHEN, SYDVKM. The CDR3 runs 11 residues. V lost 4 bases and J lost 4, with 4 bases in between. CDR3 in amino acids: CASSSFYGYTF. CDR3 DNA: TGTGCCAGCAGTTCTTTCTATGGCTACACCTTC.

A note on this clone: The same CDR3 arises from other DNA sequences in this sample as well. The chain carries TRBV28 and TRBJ2-5; D is unresolved. The V gene lost 6 bases and the J gene lost 4 bases, with 6 bases spanning the gap. The germline V gene encodes CDR1 MDHEN and CDR2 SYDVKM. This CDR3 has 11 amino acids. The CDR3 DNA reads TGTGCCAGCAGCACAAGAGAGACCCAGTACTTC. Protein sequence: CASSTRETQYF. The complete variable domain, with remaining parts taken from reference TRBV28 and TRBJ2-5, reads DVKVTQSSRYLVKRTGEKVFLECVQDMDHENMFWYRQDPGLGLRLIYFSYDVKMKEKGDIPEGYSVSREKKERFSLILESASTNQTSMYLCASSTRETQYFGPGTRLLVL.

This rearrangement joins TRBV2 to TRBJ1-4, with D possibly matching TRBD1 (5 bases). CDR3 size: 16 residues. CDR1 is SNHLY, CDR2 FYNNEI, per germline. The V end lost 7 bases, the J end lost 8 bases, and 23 bases lay between the germline ends. CDR3 residues: CASKKQAALLDEKLFF. In DNA form, the CDR3 reads TGTGCCAGCAAGAAACAGGCAGCCCTTCTAGACGAAAAACTGTTTTTT.

The V and J genes are TRBV19 and TRBJ2-7; 8 positions agree with TRBD1. The CDR3 spans 14 residues. V was pared by 3 bases and J by 2 bases, with 3 bases of the junction left unmatched. Germline values: CDR1 LNHDA, CDR2 SQIVND (reference sequence). The CDR3 protein is CASSIRTGTYEQYF. As DNA, the CDR3 is TGTGCCAGTAGTATCCGGACAGGGACCTACGAGCAGTACTTC.

The V call is TRBV28, the J call TRBJ1-3; D uncertain. Germline CDR1 MDHEN, CDR2 SYDVKM. V was shortened by 6 bases and J by 4 bases, with 7 bases between the two germline ends. The CDR3 has 12 amino acids. The CDR3 is CASRKAGNTIYF. In DNA, the CDR3 is TGTGCCAGCAGGAAAGCCGGAAACACCATATATTTT.

The CDR3 DNA follows: TGTGCTAGTGGTTTGGGGACCGGACAGGGTTGGAATTATGAGCAGTTCTTC. Translated, it gives CASGLGTGQGWNYEQFF. This rearrangement joins TRBV12-5 to TRBJ2-1, with 8 bases fitting TRBD1. This CDR3 contains 17 residues. CDR1 LGHNT and CDR2 FRNRAP come from the germline V gene. Germline trimming cut 1 base from V and 8 bases from J; bases unmatched to any gene: 13.

The chain joins TRBV11-2 to TRBJ2-1, with a possible D match to TRBD2 (6 bases). Germline-derived CDR1 and CDR2 are SGHAT and FQNNGV. The V end lost 1 base, the J end lost 13 bases, and 20 bases lay between the germline ends. CDR3 length: 15 residues. DNA for the CDR3: TGTGCCAGCAGCTTAGGGCTGCGGGGTTATGGGGATCAGTTCTTC. Translation: CASSLGLRGYGDQFF.

This clone has only one observation. The CDR3 loop reads CASSKNRGQEDTQYF. The CDR3 DNA reads as TGTGCCAGCAGCAAAAACAGGGGGCAGGAAGATACGCAGTATTTT. V and J are TRBV13 and TRBJ2-3; 9 bases agree with TRBD1. The CDR3 extends over 15 amino acids. The ends lost 5 bases at V and 5 bases at J; junction bases unmatched: 8. Per germline, CDR1 PRHDT and CDR2 FYEKMQ (reference sequence). Variable domain in full (rest from reference TRBV13 and TRBJ2-3): AAGVIQSPRHLIKEKRETATLKCYPIPRHDTVYWYQQGPGQDPQFLISFYEKMQSDKGSIPDRFSAQQFSDYHSELNMSSLELGDSALYFCASSKNRGQEDTQYFGPGTRLTVL.

The J gene is TRBJ2-1, the V gene TRBV9; 9 bases align to TRBD2. Germline trimming cut 6 bases from V and 7 bases from J; bases unmatched to any gene: 29. This CDR3 comprises 21 residues. Germline V gene data show CDR1 as SGDLS and CDR2 as YYNGEE. The CDR3 reads CASTNRPHLGSGRSRANEQFF. As DNA, the CDR3 is TGTGCCAGCACCAATAGGCCCCACTTGGGTAGCGGGAGATCCCGGGCAAATGAGCAGTTCTTC.

The chain combines TRBV18 with TRBJ1-3, with D tentatively TRBD1 (6 bases). V lost 6 bases to trimming and J lost 0 bases, with 18 bases between them. Germline V CDR1 and CDR2: KGHSH, LQKENI. The CDR3 totals 17 residues. CDR3 coding DNA: TGTGCCAGCTCGAGCCGACAGGATCTTTACTCTGGAAACACCATATATTTT. The encoded protein is CASSSRQDLYSGNTIYF. The whole variable domain, filled in from reference TRBV18 and TRBJ1-3, reads NAGVMQNPRHLVRRRGQEARLRCSPMKGHSHVYWYRQLPEEGLKFMVYLQKENIIDESGMPKERFSAEFPKEGPSILRIQQVVRGDSAAYFCASSSRQDLYSGNTIYFGEGSWLTVV.

The chain carries TRBV5-5 and TRBJ1-1; 12 nucleotides match TRBD1. CDR1 SGHKS and CDR2 YYEKEE come from the germline V gene (reference sequence). The V and J ends lost 4 bases and 4 bases, in that order; junction bases with no gene match: 11. The CDR3 spans 17 residues. The CDR3 coding sequence is TGTGCCAGCAGCCCAGGGTGGGACAGGGGGCGAGGCACTGAAGCTTTCTTT. Translated: CASSPGWDRGRGTEAFF.

The rearrangement links TRBV7-3 to TRBJ1-1; TRBD1 agrees at 8 bases. CDR1 is SGHTA, CDR2 FQGTGA, per germline. This CDR3 is built from 13 residues. V gave up 4 bases and J gave up 8 bases; unmatched junction bases: 6. CDR3 coding DNA: TGTGCCAGCAGCTCCCAGGGGGCCGGCGAAGCTTTCTTT. Its protein is CASSSQGAGEAFF.

V usage is TRBV2 and J usage is TRBJ2-3, with 9 bases lining up with TRBD2. The germline V gene has CDR1 SNHLY and CDR2 FYNNEI. This CDR3 has 14 residues. Losses at the gene ends were 5 bases for V and 3 bases for J; bases not matched to a gene: 3. CDR3 in amino acids: CASSIAGVTDTQYF. The CDR3, as DNA: TGTGCCAGCAGTATAGCGGGAGTGACAGATACGCAGTATTTT.

This clone was counted once. V and J are TRBV11-3 and TRBJ2-7, with TRBD1 identical over 8 bases. Germline V gives CDR1 SGHNT, CDR2 YENEEA. V lost 2 bases to trimming and J lost 5 bases; unmatched junction nucleotides: 5. The CDR3 covers 14 residues. The CDR3 loop is CASSLNRGVDEQYF. The CDR3, as DNA: TGTGCCAGCAGCTTAAACAGGGGGGTTGACGAGCAGTACTTC.

The chain combines TRBV5-5 with TRBJ2-1, with TRBD2 matching over 11 bases. The CDR3 spans 18 residues. Germline assignment: CDR1 SGHKS and CDR2 YYEKEE (reference sequence). With V trimmed by 2 bases and J by 11 bases, 18 bases remained unmatched. Written as DNA, the CDR3 is TGTGCCAGCAGCTTTTCCGCCCTAGCGGGGGGCCGAACACAAAAGCAGTTCTTC. Encoded protein: CASSFSALAGGRTQKQFF.

The chain couples TRBV3-1 (or the pseudogene TRBV3-2) to TRBJ2-1, with TRBD2 matching 10 bases. Germline CDR1 and CDR2: LGHDT and YNNKEL (reference sequence). With 5 bases clipped from V and 3 bases from J, the junction kept 7 bases outside the gene matches. The CDR3 extends over 16 amino acids. In DNA, the CDR3 is TGTGCCAGCAGCACTACTAGCGGGATCTTCTACAATGAGCAGTTCTTC. This sequence encodes CASSTTSGIFYNEQFF.

The chain uses TRBV30 and TRBJ1-5; D not resolved. Trimming stripped 2 bases from V and 9 bases from J, with 14 bases between. Per germline, CDR1 GTSNPN and CDR2 SVGIG (reference sequence). The CDR3 extends over 13 amino acids. CDR3 in DNA: TGTGCCTGGAGTCCGTTCGAGCGAACGCCCCAGCATTTT. Residues: CAWSPFERTPQHF.

CDR3 protein: CASSLVPTAMGTEAFF. In nucleotides, the CDR3 is TGCGCCAGCAGCTTGGTCCCGACAGCGATGGGCACTGAAGCTTTCTTT. The V gene is TRBV5-1, the J gene TRBJ1-1; a weak D match, TRBD1 (5 bases). The V gene's germline CDR1 is SGHRS and CDR2 YFSETQ. The V gene lost 0 bases and the J gene lost 4 bases, with 16 bases spanning the gap. The CDR3 consists of 16 residues.

This rearrangement joins TRBV5-1 to TRBJ1-6, with D possibly matching TRBD1 (5 bases). Trimming removed 0 bases at V and 6 bases at J, with 13 bases between. CDR1 SGHRS and CDR2 YFSETQ come from the germline V gene. The CDR3 spans 16 residues. CDR3 nucleotide sequence: TGCGCCAGCAGCTTGGAAACCAGGGCCCCTAATTCACCCCTCCACTTT. Protein sequence: CASSLETRAPNSPLHF.

This chain uses TRBV2 with TRBJ1-5; the D gene is possibly TRBD1 (6 bases). The CDR3 consists of 13 residues. The germline V and J ends were trimmed by 6 bases and 5 bases, with 11 bases remaining between them. Germline V CDR1 and CDR2: SNHLY, FYNNEI. The CDR3 nucleotides read TGTGCCAGCAGAACAAGACAGGATCAGCCCCAGCATTTT. Translation gives CASRTRQDQPQHF. Variable domain in full (rest from reference TRBV2 and TRBJ1-5): EPEVTQTPSHQVTQMGQEVILRCVPISNHLYFYWYRQILGQKVEFLVSFYNNEISEKSEIFDDQFSVERPDGSNFTLKIRSTKLEDSAMYFCASRTRQDQPQHFGDGTRLSIL.

This chain links TRBV4-1 with TRBJ2-5; 10 bases are a match to TRBD1. The CDR3 has 17 amino acids. Unmatched junction bases numbered 10, after V lost 1 base and J lost 5 bases. Germline V gives CDR1 MGHRA, CDR2 YSYEKL. CDR3 sequence: CASSQALDRGQGETQYF. The CDR3 DNA follows: TGCGCCAGCAGCCAAGCCCTCGACAGGGGGCAGGGGGAGACCCAGTACTTC.